This passage covers 27 T cell receptor beta chains from one sample sequenced in a study of CD8 T cells in ankylosing spondylitis. TCRdb called the 5' RACE reads again in MiXCR, with one record for every CDR3 protein. The sample holds tens of thousands of distinct CDR3 sequences; approximately 7.1% are singletons and the top ten take approximately 10%. The sequenced sample consisted of blood, either unsorted or a sorted T cell fraction (not recorded which). The source is a male donor with ankylosing spondylitis or in good health (not recorded which).

This clonotype was found a few times. The J gene is TRBJ2-3, the V gene TRBV11-1, with 10 nucleotides matching TRBD2. V lost 1 base, J lost 5 bases, and 18 bases stayed unmatched. The CDR3 has 20 amino acids. The germline CDR1 and CDR2 sequences are SGHAT and FQDESV (reference sequence). The CDR3 is CASSLVFRSSGSRSGDTQYF. For the CDR3, the DNA is TGTGCCAGCAGCTTAGTATTCCGTTCTAGCGGGAGTAGGAGCGGAGATACGCAGTATTTT. Combining the CDR3 with reference TRBV11-1 and TRBJ2-3 gives the whole variable domain EAEVAQSPRYKITEKSQAVAFWCDPISGHATLYWYRQILGQGPELLVQFQDESVVDDSQLPKDRFSAERLKGVDSTLKIQPAELGDSAMYLCASSLVFRSSGSRSGDTQYFGPGTRLTVL.

This clonotype was counted ten times or more. V gene TRBV12-3 or TRBV12-4 combines with J gene TRBJ1-5, with 10 bases lining up with TRBD1. The CDR3 is made up of 13 amino acids. Unmatched junction bases numbered 7, after V lost 6 bases and J lost 11 bases. CDR3 nucleotide sequence: TGTGCCAGCAGCAGCAGACAGGGGGCAGCCCAGCATTTT. Translated: CASSSRQGAAQHF.

This clonotype was counted many times. This rearrangement joins TRBV6-1 to TRBJ2-1; weak D call: TRBD2 (5 bases). The ends were cut back, 2 bases at V and 9 bases at J, with 11 bases in the middle. The CDR3 runs to 13 residues. The V gene's germline CDR1 is MNHNS and CDR2 SASEGT. The CDR3 DNA reads as TGTGCCAGCAGTGAAAAGGAGGTCCTTGAGCAGTTCTTC. Residues: CASSEKEVLEQFF.

There are many counts of this clonotype. The chain combines TRBV6-5 with TRBJ2-5; D remains unclear. The CDR3 has 15 amino acids. V was cut by 1 base and J by 2 bases, with 11 bases left in between. Germline V gene sequence: CDR1 MNHEY, CDR2 SVGAGI. The CDR3 region has the DNA TGTGCCAGCAGTTACTGGCAACAGACACAAGAGACCCAGTACTTC. This encodes CASSYWQQTQETQYF.

This clonotype was recorded many times. V is TRBV6-5 and J is TRBJ2-7, with D perhaps given as TRBD1 or TRBD2 (5 bases each). Per germline, CDR1 MNHEY and CDR2 SVGAGI. The CDR3 is made up of 14 amino acids. V shed 4 bases and J shed 4 bases, with 14 bases lying between them. The CDR3 spells CASSLTGPAYEQYF. CDR3 sequence (DNA): TGTGCCAGCAGTTTGACGGGACCAGCGTACGAGCAGTACTTC.

In its sample, this clonotype was seen many times. V is TRBV7-3 and J is TRBJ2-1, with D unclear. V lost 1 base and J 5 bases, leaving 6 bases between the germline ends. Germline values: CDR1 SGHTA, CDR2 FQGTGA. The CDR3 has 13 amino acids. CDR3 amino acids: CASSLNTHNEQFF. CDR3 DNA: TGTGCCAGCAGCTTAAATACCCACAATGAGCAGTTCTTC.

This clonotype was counted ten times or more. The V call is TRBV15, the J call TRBJ2-1; weak D call: TRBD1 (6 bases). V lost 5 bases to trimming and J lost 9 bases, with 14 bases between them. This CDR3 is 13 amino acids long. CDR1 is LNHNV and CDR2 is YYDKDF in the germline V gene (reference sequence). DNA for the CDR3: TGTGCCACCAGCGTCAGACAGGAAGCTGAGCAGTTCTTC. This gives the protein CATSVRQEAEQFF. Together with reference TRBV15 and TRBJ2-1, the CDR3 gives the full variable domain: DAMVIQNPRYQVTQFGKPVTLSCSQTLNHNVMYWYQQKSSQAPKLLFHYYDKDFNNEADTPDNFQSRRPNTSFCFLDIRSPGLGDTAMYLCATSVRQEAEQFFGPGTRLTVL.

There are many counts of this clonotype. Here the CDR3 DNA reads TGTGCCAGCAGCTCGGTGACCAGGGGGACCACTGAAGCTTTCTTT. It translates to CASSSVTRGTTEAFF. The V gene is TRBV12-3 or TRBV12-4, the J gene TRBJ1-1, with 7 bases lining up with TRBD1. J lost 4 bases, V lost 6 bases, and 11 bases had no gene match. The CDR3 spans 15 residues.

In this sample, this clonotype turned up many times. A read error may produce the germline difference seen at one junction end. The chain recombines TRBV3-1 with TRBJ2-5; D gene ambiguous. The CDR3 consists of 13 residues. Germline CDR1 LGHDT, CDR2 YNNKEL (reference sequence). CDR3 residues: CASSQDNEESQYF. As DNA, the CDR3 is TGTGCCAGCAGCCAAGACAATGAGGAGAGCCAGTACTTC.

This clonotype was detected many times. V gene TRBV4-2 combines with J gene TRBJ1-5; no clear D gene. V shed 0 bases and J shed 1 base, with 4 bases lying between them. CDR1 and CDR2 (germline): LGHNA, YNFKEQ. The CDR3 is 14 residues long. CDR3 nucleotides: TGTGCCAGCAGCCAAGAAATAAGCAATCAGCCCCAGCATTTT. As protein: CASSQEISNQPQHF.

This clonotype was detected a few times. The chain joins TRBV12-3 or TRBV12-4 to TRBJ2-2, with D possibly TRBD2 on 5 matching bases. The CDR3 extends over 12 amino acids. V shed 4 bases and J shed 6 bases, with 6 bases lying between them. The CDR3 nucleotides read TGTGCCAGCAGTTCACTAGCCGGGGAGCTGTTTTTT. Translated: CASSSLAGELFF.

This chain connects TRBV7-2 to TRBJ2-1, with 7 bases that match TRBD2. The V gene's germline CDR1 is SGHTA and CDR2 FQGNSA. This CDR3 is built from 14 residues. V lost 1 base, J lost 7 bases, and 4 bases stayed unmatched. The CDR3 DNA reads as TGTGCCAGCAGCTTAGGGGGGAGGGGAAATGAGCAGTTCTTC. It codes for CASSLGGRGNEQFF.

This clonotype has ten or more counts. The chain joins TRBV5-5 to TRBJ2-2, with 7 nucleotides matching TRBD1. CDR3 length: 15 amino acids. Germline V gives CDR1 SGHKS, CDR2 YYEKEE (reference sequence). Trimming cost V 0 bases and J 6 bases; bases outside gene matches: 5. In nucleotides, the CDR3 is TGTGCCAGCAGCTTGGACAGGGGCCGGCCCGGGGAGCTGTTTTTT. This encodes CASSLDRGRPGELFF.

This rearrangement joins TRBV7-2 to TRBJ2-3; D perhaps matches TRBD1 (6 bases). The CDR3 totals 15 residues. Between the trimmed V and J ends, which lost 5 bases and 1 base, there was a span of 13 bases. Germline V gene sequence: CDR1 SGHTA, CDR2 FQGNSA. Written as DNA, the CDR3 is TGTGCCAGCAGCCCAGGGGATTGGGGCACAGATACGCAGTATTTT. It codes for CASSPGDWGTDTQYF.

This clonotype is medium-sized by share. V gene TRBV2 combines with J gene TRBJ2-1; 13 bases fit TRBD2. Germline V gene sequence: CDR1 SNHLY, CDR2 FYNNEI. The ends lost 6 bases at V and 7 bases at J; junction bases unmatched: 6. The CDR3 contains 15 residues. The CDR3 DNA reads as TGTGCCAGCAGCAAACTAGCGGGAGGGCCTAATGAGCAGTTCTTC. This codes for CASSKLAGGPNEQFF.

In this sample, this clonotype turned up a few times. The chain is built from TRBV29-1 and TRBJ2-7; D is unresolved. The CDR3 has 14 residues. Trimming removed 5 bases at V and 1 base at J, with 15 bases between. Looked up from germline, CDR1 is SQVTM and CDR2 is ANQGSEA. This CDR3 is CSVQSLHNSYEQYF. As DNA, the CDR3 is TGCAGCGTTCAGTCCTTGCACAATTCCTACGAGCAGTACTTC.

This clonotype was seen at least ten times. This chain links TRBV7-8 with TRBJ1-5; D is ambiguous. This CDR3 region has 15 residues. Per germline, CDR1 SGHVS and CDR2 FQNEAQ. V was cut by 0 bases and J by 0 bases, with 6 bases left in between. The chain's CDR3 is CASSLAGYSNQPQHF. As DNA, the CDR3 is TGTGCCAGCAGCTTAGCTGGGTATAGCAATCAGCCCCAGCATTTT.

This clonotype has ten or more counts. The V call is TRBV3-1, the J call TRBJ2-2, with D maybe TRBD1 (6 bases). The CDR3 has 14 residues. Trimming removed 6 bases at V and 1 base at J, with 9 bases between. The germline CDR1 and CDR2 sequences are LGHDT and YNNKEL (reference sequence). CDR3 DNA sequence: TGTGCCAGCAGACCACAGGGGAACACCGGGGAGCTGTTTTTT. As protein: CASRPQGNTGELFF.

The chain links TRBV6-1 to TRBJ1-6; perhaps TRBD1 as D (5 bases). Per the germline V gene, CDR1 is MNHNS and CDR2 is SASEGT. Trimming stripped 4 bases from V and 7 bases from J, with 14 bases between. The CDR3 is made up of 15 amino acids. The CDR3 here is CASSASGLDNSPLHF. The CDR3 region has the DNA TGTGCCAGCAGTGCTTCGGGACTTGACAATTCACCCCTCCACTTT.

This clonotype was detected many times. The J gene is TRBJ2-2, the V gene TRBV5-1; TRBD2 matches 12 bases. The V gene's germline CDR1 is SGHRS and CDR2 YFSETQ. V shed 4 bases and J 6 bases; nucleotides not matched to a gene: 4. The CDR3 extends over 15 amino acids. The CDR3 is CASSPRLAGAGELFF. The CDR3 bases are TGCGCCAGCAGCCCCAGACTAGCGGGAGCCGGGGAGCTGTTTTTT.

Many counts were recorded for this clonotype. This chain uses TRBV6-5 with TRBJ2-3, with 7 bases that match TRBD2. The CDR3 sequence is 17 residues long. Losses at the gene ends were 2 bases for V and 2 bases for J; bases not matched to a gene: 10. The germline V gene encodes CDR1 MNHEY and CDR2 SVGAGI. The CDR3 protein is CASSYAPSGRFTDTQYF. In nucleotides, the CDR3 is TGTGCCAGCAGTTACGCTCCTAGCGGCCGCTTCACAGATACGCAGTATTTT.

Note on this clonotype: A read error may be the cause here, since a much bigger clone is one base away. This chain connects TRBV5-1 to TRBJ2-4, with a weak D call TRBD1 (6 bases). The CDR3 runs to 15 residues. V gave up 4 bases and J gave up 9 bases, with 20 bases separating them. CDR1 SGHRS and CDR2 YFSETQ come from the germline V gene. In DNA, the CDR3 is TGCGCCAGCAGCCAATGGGACAAGCAAGGGGGCATTCAGTACTTC. It yields the protein CASSQWDKQGGIQYF.

The chain couples TRBV10-1 to TRBJ2-1, with 12 bases lining up with TRBD2. CDR3 size: 17 residues. The V gene's germline CDR1 is WNHNN and CDR2 SYGVQD (reference sequence). The V and J ends lost 2 bases and 6 bases, in that order; junction bases with no gene match: 8. Written as DNA, the CDR3 is TGCGCCAGCAGTGAGGGCTTACTAGCGGGAGGAGGCAATGAGCAGTTCTTC. Residues: CASSEGLLAGGGNEQFF.

At least ten counts were recorded for this clonotype. This chain uses TRBV19 with TRBJ1-4; D unresolved. CDR1 and CDR2 from the germline V gene are LNHDA and SQIVND (reference sequence). The CDR3 loop spans 14 amino acids. The germline V and J ends were trimmed by 3 bases and 12 bases, with 17 bases remaining between them. CDR3 amino acids: CASSIVRDREELFF. The CDR3 DNA follows: TGTGCCAGTAGTATTGTGCGGGATAGAGAGGAACTGTTTTTT.

This clonotype was recorded many times. The genes are TRBV29-1 and TRBJ2-6; no reliable D call. Between the trimmed V and J ends, which lost 7 bases and 1 base, there was a span of 8 bases. From germline, CDR1 is SQVTM and CDR2 ANQGSEA. This CDR3 contains 13 residues. Here the CDR3 DNA reads TGCAGCGCCTATGAGTCTGGGGCCAACGTCCTGACTTTC. It is translated as CSAYESGANVLTF. Variable domain in full (rest from reference TRBV29-1 and TRBJ2-6): SAVISQKPSRDICQRGTSLTIQCQVDSQVTMMFWYRQQPGQSLTLIATANQGSEATYESGFVIDKFPISRPNLTFSTLTVSNMSPEDSSIYLCSAYESGANVLTFGAGSRLTVL.

The sample holds many counts of this clonotype. The gene calls are TRBV5-5 and TRBJ2-7; maybe TRBD2 (5 bases). V was trimmed by 0 bases and J by 7 bases, leaving 11 bases between them. The CDR3 is 13 amino acids. CDR1 is SGHKS, CDR2 YYEKEE, per germline (reference sequence). This CDR3 reads CASSLERSREQYF. CDR3 coding DNA: TGTGCCAGCAGCTTGGAGCGGTCCAGGGAGCAGTACTTC.

This clonotype was seen at least ten times. The gene calls are TRBV5-1 and TRBJ1-1; 7 bases are a match to TRBD1. Germline CDR1 SGHRS, CDR2 YFSETQ. The CDR3 is made up of 16 amino acids. Trimming took 2 bases from V and 0 from J; bases not matched to a gene: 7. The CDR3 DNA sequence: TGCGCCAGCAGCTTACGGACACAGGGGATGAACACTGAAGCTTTCTTT. Its translation: CASSLRTQGMNTEAFF.